This T cell receptor beta chain was recovered during a study of glioma-infiltrating T cells (dated by TCRdb to the mid-2010s). Regarding the complete study: TCR alpha- and beta-chain repertoires were sequenced from glioma tissue, non-neoplastic brain tissue and matched peripheral blood mononuclear cells. Each tissue-infiltrating repertoire was compared with the same patient's peripheral blood repertoire to measure divergence between tissue and blood T-cell populations. Three low-grade glioma patients, about 8 primary glioblastoma patients, and three non-glioma patients who contributed non-neoplastic brain tissue made up the paired cohort. Summary of the overall study and its limitations: Tissue and blood shared very few CDR3 sequences, a result attributed to high CDR3 diversity and limited sampling. Small numbers underpinned the group comparisons: under ten glioblastoma patients, three low-grade glioma patients and three non-neoplastic patients. VJ-independent divergence between tissue and blood was lower than expected in non-neoplastic patients but higher than expected in all gliomas, particularly low-grade gliomas.

About this clonotype itself: The antigen it recognizes is unknown. The record has no base qualities; no much larger clone is one base away.

TCR alpha and beta CDR3 regions were amplified with the iRepertoire nested amplicon-rescue multiplex PCR (arm-PCR) platform from RNA. For one-step reverse transcription and amplification, 100-400 ng of tissue mRNA or PBMC total RNA was used as input. Following bead purification, Illumina adapters were added through a secondary multiplex PCR, and the libraries were then gel-purified between 200 and 400 bp. Demultiplexing relied on internal 6-nucleotide barcodes carried by the libraries. Libraries were sequenced on an Illumina MiSeq with 2x220 or 2x250 nucleotide paired-end reads. From the authors' description of their analysis: FLASH 1.2.11 was used to merge paired reads, and BWA-MEM then aligned the reads to the GRCh37 human genome before TRA and TRB reads were extracted. An IMGT-derived reference of cassette sequences and CDR3 motifs, with pseudogenes included, was used for V and J assignment. Reads were translated in three frames, and productive CDR3s were defined as those with a C...FGXG motif and no stop codons. A clonotype was defined as a unique combination of a V-J cassette pair and a CDR3 amino acid sequence. Filtering of reads was based on Hamming distance, with the threshold set by the sequence error rate of each sample in mapped regions. The public reads were quality trimmed at Q25 with fastp and then assembled into clones with MiXCR by TCRdb, keeping productive beta chains. Every CDR3 protein is listed once, alongside the most common genes and DNA of its rows. The V and J calls shown here were made by TCRdb, not taken from the authors' results. This sample is represented by roughly 190,000 distinct CDR3 sequences; around 30% of them were singletons. The ten largest clones add up to around 21% of the sample.

According to the germline V gene, CDR1 reads SGHTA and CDR2 reads FQGNSA. Trimming leaves V shorter by 3 bases and J shorter by 0 bases, with the junction holding 7 bases beyond the gene matches. Inclusive of the bounding cysteine and phenylalanine, the CDR3 is 17 residues long. The only DNA kept is the CDR3, 51 bases in frame from the first base. The chain links TRBV7-2 with TRBJ2-7; 11 bases in between match TRBD1. This TCR derives from a human donor with low-grade glioma or glioblastoma, undergoing nonglioma brain surgery, or in good health (not recorded which). Sequences were obtained from glioma tissue, nonneoplastic brain tissue, or PBMCs (not recorded which). CDR3 region: CASSFLPGTGGSYEQYF. The DNA is TGTGCCAGCAGCTTTCTACCGGGGACAGGGGGCTCCTACGAGCAGTACTTC.